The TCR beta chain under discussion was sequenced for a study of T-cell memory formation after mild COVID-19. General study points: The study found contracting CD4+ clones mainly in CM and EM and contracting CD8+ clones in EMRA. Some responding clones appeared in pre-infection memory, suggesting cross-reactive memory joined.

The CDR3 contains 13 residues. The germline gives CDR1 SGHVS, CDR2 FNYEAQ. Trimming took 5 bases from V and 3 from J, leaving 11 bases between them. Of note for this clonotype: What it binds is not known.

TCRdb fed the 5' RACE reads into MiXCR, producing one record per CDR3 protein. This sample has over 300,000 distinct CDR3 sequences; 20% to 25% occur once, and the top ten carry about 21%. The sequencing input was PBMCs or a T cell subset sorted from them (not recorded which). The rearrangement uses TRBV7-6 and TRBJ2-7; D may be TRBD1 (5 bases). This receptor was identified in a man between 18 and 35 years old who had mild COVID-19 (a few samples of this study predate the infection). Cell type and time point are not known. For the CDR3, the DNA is TGTGCCAGCAGCCCGAGACAGATCTACGAGCAGTACTTC. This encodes CASSPRQIYEQYF.